This T cell receptor beta chain was recovered during a study of blood T cell repertoires in COVID-19. Study as a whole: Samples of COVID-19 (acute and convalescent) were obtained from the United States, Italy and Spain. Sources were T cells, B-cell-depleted T cells, or PBMCs; the material itself was cDNA or gDNA.

TCRdb's table, derived via immunoSEQ multiplex PCR, lists solely in-frame clones and lacks some. Here the sample spans around 70,000 clones, approximately 80% being singletons. This clone was counted a few times. V shed 5 bases and J shed 6 bases, with 11 bases lying between them. Per the germline V gene, CDR1 is LNHDA and CDR2 is SQIVND (reference sequence). The CDR3 is 13 amino acids. The TCR was taken from a human donor in a cohort sampled during active COVID-19. The sample comprised peripheral blood. This chain joins TRBV19 and TRBJ1-5; maybe TRBD1 (5 bases). The CDR3 sequence is CASSVQGGQPQHF. The CDR3 DNA follows: TGTGCCAGTAGTGTCCAGGGAGGTCAGCCCCAGCATTTT.